Below are 25 T cell receptor beta chains sequenced from a single sample in a study of OX40 agonist ivuxolimab in advanced cancers. Method: immunoSEQ multiplex PCR; TCRdb's copy keeps in-frame clones and lacks some. The sample has 90,000 to 130,000 clones, about nine tenths seen once; the top ten hold 0.27%. The material was CD4+ or CD8+ T cells sorted from blood, obtained in a trial of the OX40 agonist ivuxolimab. These receptor sequences come from an adult with an advanced solid tumor such as melanoma, head and neck, liver or kidney cancer.

The chain uses TRBV6-1 and TRBJ1-2, with 8 positions matching TRBD1. The trim removed 7 bases at V and 2 bases at J, leaving 6 bases unmatched. The germline V gene encodes CDR1 MNHNS and CDR2 SASEGT. This CDR3 has 14 amino acids. The CDR3 loop reads CASIRDRTNYGYTF. CDR3 DNA: TGTGCCAGCATTAGGGACAGGACAAACTATGGCTACACCTTC.

This chain uses TRBV7-9 with TRBJ2-5, with 10 bases aligning to TRBD1. Germline assignment: CDR1 SEHNR and CDR2 FQNEAQ (reference sequence). Trimming removed 3 bases from V and 5 bases from J; junction bases left unmatched: 12. The CDR3 extends over 17 amino acids. The CDR3 sequence: CASSLGQGMIYLETQYF. The CDR3 DNA is TGTGCCAGCAGCTTGGGACAGGGGATGATTTACCTGGAGACCCAGTACTTC.

V and J are TRBV9 and TRBJ2-3, with 9 bases matching TRBD2. V trimming: 3 bases; J trimming: 1 base; junction bases outside the gene matches: 21. Germline values: CDR1 SGDLS, CDR2 YYNGEE. This CDR3 comprises 21 residues. CDR3 amino acids: CASSGKGRYSGRKFGTDTQYF. The CDR3 DNA sequence: TGTGCCAGCAGCGGGAAAGGAAGGTACAGCGGGAGGAAGTTCGGCACAGATACGCAGTATTTT.

V and J are TRBV9 and TRBJ1-2, with a weak D call TRBD1 (5 bases). The germline V and J ends were trimmed by 4 bases and 9 bases, with 16 bases remaining between them. CDR1 is SGDLS, CDR2 YYNGEE, per germline. The CDR3 runs 13 residues. The CDR3 DNA follows: TGTGCCAGCAGCCCGGGGCAGGCTTTCAGCTACACCTTC. It specifies CASSPGQAFSYTF.

The rearrangement joins TRBV18 to TRBJ1-3, with D possibly matching TRBD1 (6 bases). Between the trimmed V and J ends, which lost 8 bases and 4 bases, there was a span of 15 bases. CDR3 size: 14 residues. Germline V gene lookup returns CDR1 KGHSH and CDR2 LQKENI. The CDR3 reads CASTAWTEGNTIYF. Here the CDR3 DNA reads TGTGCCAGCACCGCATGGACAGAAGGAAACACCATATATTTT.

The rearrangement joins TRBV19 to TRBJ2-3; no reliable D call. The CDR3 is 14 amino acids. In germline, CDR1 is LNHDA, CDR2 SQIVND (reference sequence). Deletions cut 8 bases from V and 0 bases from J, with 12 bases between. CDR3 residues: CASRLAPSTDTQYF. CDR3 DNA: TGTGCCAGTCGATTGGCACCTAGCACAGATACGCAGTATTTT.

The chain links TRBV2 to TRBJ1-1; tentative D call: TRBD1 (6 bases). The CDR3 spans 12 residues. Germline CDR1 is SNHLY and CDR2 is FYNNEI. V lost 7 bases, J lost 7 bases, and 13 bases lay in between. The CDR3 DNA follows: TGTGCCAGCACTTTATACAGGGATGAAGCTTTCTTT. Protein sequence: CASTLYRDEAFF. The whole variable domain, filled in from reference TRBV2 and TRBJ1-1, reads EPEVTQTPSHQVTQMGQEVILRCVPISNHLYFYWYRQILGQKVEFLVSFYNNEISEKSEIFDDQFSVERPDGSNFTLKIRSTKLEDSAMYFCASTLYRDEAFFGQGTRLTVV.

There are a few counts of this clone. The sample carries other DNA sequences with the same CDR3. J is TRBJ1-5 and V is TRBV5-1, with 7 bases aligning to TRBD1. Germline V gives CDR1 SGHRS, CDR2 YFSETQ. The ends lost 4 bases at V and 4 bases at J; junction bases unmatched: 2. This CDR3 has 13 residues. The CDR3 is CASSPTGNQPQHF. The DNA for the CDR3 is TGCGCCAGCAGCCCGACAGGGAATCAGCCCCAGCATTTT.

This clone was seen once. The chain links TRBV14 to TRBJ1-5, with D uncertain. The V and J ends lost 3 bases and 5 bases respectively, with 8 bases between them. The germline V gene encodes CDR1 SGHDN and CDR2 FVKESK. The CDR3 length is 13 residues. CDR3 bases: TGTGCCAGCAGCCAGAGTTATGATCAGCCCCAGCATTTT. This encodes CASSQSYDQPQHF.

The chain has TRBV5-1 and TRBJ2-2; TRBD2 matches at 8 bases. After removal of 0 bases from V and 7 bases from J, the junction contained 14 bases not matched to a gene. The CDR3 totals 18 residues. Germline lookup yields CDR1 SGHRS and CDR2 YFSETQ. The CDR3 here is CASSLEVGGGISGGELFF. For the CDR3, the DNA is TGCGCCAGCAGCTTGGAGGTCGGCGGGGGGATCTCGGGCGGGGAGCTGTTTTTT.

The rearrangement uses TRBV4-2 and TRBJ1-2, with no clear D. This CDR3 has 14 residues. Germline V gives CDR1 LGHNA, CDR2 YNFKEQ. V was cut by 0 bases and J by 4 bases, with 9 bases left in between. Written as DNA, the CDR3 is TGTGCCAGCAGCCAAGATCGGCAGATCTATGGCTACACCTTC. Residues: CASSQDRQIYGYTF.

DNA for the CDR3: TGTGCCTGGAGCTGGAGGGTGAAGGGGGAAAACATTCAGTACTTC. Translating it yields CAWSWRVKGENIQYF. This rearrangement joins TRBV30 to TRBJ2-4; D tentatively fits TRBD1 or TRBD2 (6 bases each). CDR3 size: 15 residues. In germline, CDR1 is GTSNPN, CDR2 SVGIG (reference sequence). V lost 3 bases and J lost 5, with 17 bases in between.

The chain couples TRBV5-6 to TRBJ1-5, with 7 positions matching TRBD1. In germline, CDR1 is SGHDT, CDR2 YYEEEE. Trimming took 2 bases from V and 7 from J; bases not matched to a gene: 9. The CDR3 is 15 amino acids. The CDR3 nucleotides are TGTGCCAGCAGCTTCTACGACAGGGAAGGACAGCCCCAGCATTTT. This codes for CASSFYDREGQPQHF.

This clone was counted only a few times. The chain links TRBV27 to TRBJ2-7; the D is unclear. V dropped 2 bases and J dropped 3 bases, with 17 bases sitting between them. The CDR3 runs to 16 residues. Per germline, CDR1 MNHEY and CDR2 SMNVEV (reference sequence). CDR3 nucleotide sequence: TGTGCCAGCAGTTTAAGGGTTGGAGCCGGAGACTACGAGCAGTACTTC. Amino acid sequence: CASSLRVGAGDYEQYF.

The J gene is TRBJ1-5, the V gene TRBV7-9; 7 bases fit TRBD1. CDR3 size: 13 residues. Germline assignment: CDR1 SEHNR and CDR2 FQNEAQ (reference sequence). V gave up 5 bases and J gave up 7 bases; unmatched junction bases: 5. This chain's CDR3 is CASSTQGNQPQHF. CDR3 DNA: TGTGCCAGCAGCACACAGGGGAACCAGCCCCAGCATTTT.

This chain links TRBV10-2 with TRBJ2-1; 12 nucleotides align to TRBD2. The V gene's germline CDR1 is WSHSY and CDR2 SAAADI. V dropped 5 bases and J dropped 9; count of bases not matched to a gene: 5. The length of the CDR3 is 14 residues. The CDR3, as DNA: TGCGCCAGCAGTCCTAGCGGGAGGGACGGTGAGCAGTTCTTC. It specifies CASSPSGRDGEQFF.

The chain has TRBV19 and TRBJ2-3; 9 nucleotides line up with TRBD2. The CDR3 sequence is 16 residues long. CDR1 is LNHDA and CDR2 is SQIVND in the germline V gene (reference sequence). With 3 bases clipped from V and 5 bases from J, the junction kept 9 bases outside the gene matches. In DNA form, the CDR3 reads TGTGCCAGTAGTATGTATCGCGGGGGGGATGAAGATACGCAGTATTTT. Protein product: CASSMYRGGDEDTQYF.

The chain links TRBV6-1 to TRBJ2-5; 8 bases line up with TRBD1. This CDR3 spans 17 amino acids. J lost 2 bases, V lost 1 base, and 9 bases had no gene match. CDR1 is MNHNS and CDR2 is SASEGT in the germline V gene. This chain's CDR3 is CASSEGPGQAIQETQYF. Here the CDR3 DNA reads TGTGCCAGCAGTGAAGGTCCGGGACAGGCGATTCAAGAGACCCAGTACTTC.

The gene calls are TRBV5-8 and TRBJ1-2; 11 bases are shared with TRBD1. The trim removed 7 bases at V and 9 bases at J, leaving 17 bases unmatched. Germline CDR1 is SGHTS and CDR2 is YDEGEE. This CDR3 is built from 16 residues. CDR3 coding DNA: TGTGCCAGCTCCGCCTTCTATGGACAGGGGGCGTCCAGCTACACCTTC. Its protein is CASSAFYGQGASSYTF.

The rearrangement links TRBV5-5 to TRBJ2-7; D assignment may be TRBD1 or TRBD2 (5 bases each). Germline CDR1 SGHKS, CDR2 YYEKEE (reference sequence). CDR3 length: 14 residues. V lost 1 base and J 2 bases, leaving 10 bases between the germline ends. CDR3: CASSLFRGTYEQYF. CDR3 DNA sequence: TGTGCCAGCAGCTTGTTCCGGGGCACCTACGAGCAGTACTTC.

The chain is built from TRBV4-1 and TRBJ2-1; TRBD1 aligns across 8 bases. The germline V gene encodes CDR1 MGHRA and CDR2 YSYEKL. This CDR3 comprises 17 residues. V was pared by 0 bases and J by 7 bases, with 11 bases of the junction left unmatched. For the CDR3, the DNA is TGCGCCAGCAGCCAAGATGCGGTCAGGGGGCAGGTGAATGAGCAGTTCTTC. Translation: CASSQDAVRGQVNEQFF.

The J gene is TRBJ1-1, the V gene TRBV11-2; 8 nucleotides match TRBD1. The V gene's germline CDR1 is SGHAT and CDR2 FQNNGV. This CDR3 contains 17 residues. With 3 bases clipped from V and 1 base from J, the junction kept 10 bases outside the gene matches. The CDR3: CASSLARGRRENTEAFF. Here the CDR3 DNA reads TGTGCCAGCAGCTTGGCCAGGGGGCGCAGAGAGAACACTGAAGCTTTCTTT.

A few counts support this clone. The chain joins TRBV18 to TRBJ2-1, with 9 nucleotides matching TRBD1. The V gene end was trimmed by 3 bases and the J gene end by 2 bases; junction bases not matched to a gene: 5. The CDR3 has 16 amino acids. Germline CDR1 KGHSH, CDR2 LQKENI. This chain's CDR3 is CASSPTTGGTYNEQFF. The CDR3 nucleotides read TGTGCCAGCTCACCCACGACAGGGGGAACCTACAATGAGCAGTTCTTC.

The rearrangement links TRBV15 to TRBJ2-3; 10 bases match TRBD2. Trimming at V came to 5 bases and at J to 0 bases, leaving 2 bases not matched to a gene. Germline assignment: CDR1 LNHNV and CDR2 YYDKDF (reference sequence). The CDR3 runs to 15 residues. This chain's CDR3 is CATSSGLASTDTQYF. The CDR3 DNA is TGTGCCACCAGCTCGGGACTAGCGAGCACAGATACGCAGTATTTT. Filled out from reference TRBV15 and TRBJ2-3, the complete variable domain reads DAMVIQNPRYQVTQFGKPVTLSCSQTLNHNVMYWYQQKSSQAPKLLFHYYDKDFNNEADTPDNFQSRRPNTSFCFLDIRSPGLGDTAMYLCATSSGLASTDTQYFGPGTRLTVL.

The V and J genes are TRBV9 and TRBJ2-3, with a weak D call TRBD1 (5 bases). The CDR3 runs 15 residues. The germline V gene encodes CDR1 SGDLS and CDR2 YYNGEE. Trimming cost V 0 bases and J 5 bases, with 13 bases left between them. CDR3 region: CASSVATVGIDTQYF. The CDR3 nucleotides read TGTGCCAGCAGCGTAGCGACAGTAGGTATAGATACGCAGTATTTT.